These 10 T cell receptor beta chains were sequenced from one sample in a study of blood T cell repertoires in COVID-19. Clones were read by immunoSEQ multiplex PCR, and TCRdb kept only the in-frame ones, dropping some. The table includes over 200,000 clones, about 88% detected once. The sequencing input was peripheral blood. These receptors were collected from a man aged 55 to 69 who had recovered from COVID-19.

The chain recombines TRBV29-1 with TRBJ1-6; no clear D gene. V was shortened by 6 bases and J by 7 bases, with 7 bases between the two germline ends. Germline lookup yields CDR1 SQVTM and CDR2 ANQGSEA. The CDR3 length is 11 residues. CDR3 amino acids: CSVGDNSPLHF. The CDR3 region has the DNA TGCAGCGTAGGAGACAATTCACCCCTCCACTTT.

The chain employs TRBV6-2 or TRBV6-3 and TRBJ2-7, with 11 bases fitting TRBD2. Germline-derived CDR1 and CDR2 are MNHEY and SVGEGT. Trimming at V came to 2 bases and at J to 5 bases, leaving 5 bases not matched to a gene. The CDR3 consists of 15 residues. CDR3 sequence: CASSYLAGGFNEQYF. The CDR3 bases are TGTGCCAGCAGTTACCTAGCGGGGGGCTTTAACGAGCAGTACTTC.

This clone appeared a single time. The J gene is TRBJ2-5, the V gene TRBV3-1 (or the pseudogene TRBV3-2); D not certain. This CDR3 region has 12 residues. Germline V gene lookup returns CDR1 LGHDT and CDR2 YNNKEL (reference sequence). Deletions cut 4 bases from V and 5 bases from J, with 8 bases between. The CDR3 sequence: CASSLVAETQYF. CDR3 coding DNA: TGTGCCAGCAGCCTCGTTGCGGAGACCCAGTACTTC.

The chain joins TRBV9 to TRBJ1-2; D is uncertain. V shed 0 bases and J shed 2 bases, with 11 bases lying between them. The CDR3 has 15 residues. CDR1 and CDR2 (germline): SGDLS, YYNGEE. The CDR3 region is CASSVVVDTNYGYTF. The CDR3 DNA reads as TGTGCCAGCAGCGTAGTGGTAGATACCAACTATGGCTACACCTTC.

This clone has only a few counts. The chain has TRBV29-1 and TRBJ2-7; no clear D. Between the trimmed V and J ends, which lost 5 bases and 0 bases, there was a span of 11 bases. Germline assignment: CDR1 SQVTM and CDR2 ANQGSEA. The CDR3 covers 13 residues. This CDR3 is CSVRNYGSYEQYF. In DNA form, the CDR3 reads TGCAGCGTTAGAAATTACGGCTCCTACGAGCAGTACTTC.

This clone was found once. The chain joins TRBV5-4 to TRBJ1-4; D uncertain. CDR1 is SGHNT and CDR2 is YYREEE in the germline V gene (reference sequence). V lost 5 bases and J lost 4, with 12 bases in between. This CDR3 spans 14 amino acids. The CDR3: CASSRRTNNEKLFF. The CDR3 DNA follows: TGTGCCAGCAGTCGGAGAACTAATAATGAAAAACTGTTTTTT. The full variable domain, rest sourced from reference TRBV5-4 and TRBJ1-4, is ETGVTQSPTHLIKTRGQQVTLRCSSQSGHNTVSWYQQALGQGPQFIFQYYREEENGRGNFPPRFSGLQFPNYSSELNVNALELDDSALYLCASSRRTNNEKLFFGSGTQLSVL.

The gene calls are TRBV5-6 and TRBJ1-6, with TRBD1 as a possible D gene (5 bases). Germline lookup yields CDR1 SGHDT and CDR2 YYEEEE. V was shortened by 0 bases and J by 4 bases, with 11 bases between the two germline ends. This CDR3 has 16 residues. CDR3 DNA: TGTGCCAGCAGCTTGGATAGGGGCCAGTATAATTCACCCCTCCACTTT. Translating it yields CASSLDRGQYNSPLHF. Complete variable domain (other parts from reference TRBV5-6 and TRBJ1-6): DAGVTQSPTHLIKTRGQQVTLRCSPKSGHDTVSWYQQALGQGPQFIFQYYEEEERQRGNFPDRFSGHQFPNYSSELNVNALLLGDSALYLCASSLDRGQYNSPLHFGNGTRLTVT.

V gene TRBV15 combines with J gene TRBJ2-4; TRBD1 might be the D (6 bases). The CDR3 spans 15 residues. CDR1 and CDR2 (germline): LNHNV, YYDKDF (reference sequence). V was cut by 7 bases and J by 0 bases, with 13 bases left in between. The CDR3 spells CATTLDRIAKNIQYF. CDR3 sequence (DNA): TGTGCCACCACCCTAGACAGGATAGCCAAAAACATTCAGTACTTC.

This sequence joins TRBV9 and TRBJ1-4; D is unclear. The CDR3 has 15 amino acids. The V end lost 0 bases, the J end lost 4 bases, and 10 bases lay between the germline ends. The germline V gene encodes CDR1 SGDLS and CDR2 YYNGEE. In nucleotides, the CDR3 is TGTGCCAGCAGCGTAGCCGCGGCTGGTAATGAAAAACTGTTTTTT. Amino acid sequence: CASSVAAAGNEKLFF. The full variable domain, with the rest looked up from reference TRBV9 and TRBJ1-4, is DSGVTQTPKHLITATGQRVTLRCSPRSGDLSVYWYQQSLDQGLQFLIQYYNGEERAKGNILERFSAQQFPDLHSELNLSSLELGDSALYFCASSVAAAGNEKLFFGSGTQLSVL.

The gene calls are TRBV5-1 and TRBJ2-1; D remains ambiguous. The CDR3 extends over 13 amino acids. Germline lookup yields CDR1 SGHRS and CDR2 YFSETQ. V lost 0 bases and J 7 bases, leaving 8 bases between the germline ends. CDR3 amino acids: CASSLEARNEQFF. The CDR3 bases are TGCGCCAGCAGCTTGGAGGCGAGGAATGAGCAGTTCTTC.